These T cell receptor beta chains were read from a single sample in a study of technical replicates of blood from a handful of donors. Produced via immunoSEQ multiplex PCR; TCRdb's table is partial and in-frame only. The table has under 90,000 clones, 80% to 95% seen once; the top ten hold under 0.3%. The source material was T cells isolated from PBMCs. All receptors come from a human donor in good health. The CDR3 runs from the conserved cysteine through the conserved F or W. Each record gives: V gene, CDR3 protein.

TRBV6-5	CASRISGSVYEQYF
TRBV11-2	CASSRDRGRDGELFF
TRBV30	CAYDRVVAEQYF
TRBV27	CASSLVWGGETQYF
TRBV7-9	CASSLREFYGYTF
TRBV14	CASSQVSRRMGEQYF
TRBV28	CASSLGFGQLNEKLFF
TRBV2	CATADLQRNQPQHF
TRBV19	CASSRSGPDTWFDGYTF
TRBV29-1	CSVEQGSSSYEQYF
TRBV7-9	CASSLTSGGAYEQYF
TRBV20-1	CSAPGQSEAFF
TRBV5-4	CASGHHRDGNTIYF
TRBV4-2	CASSQEREFSNEQFF
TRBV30	CAWSEGLPGAFF
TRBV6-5	CASSSTSVESYEQYF
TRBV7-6	CASSLGAETNQPQHF
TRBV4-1	CASSLGQGIHEQYF
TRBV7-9	CASSLVLDSYGYTF
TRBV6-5	CASSYRSAQYF
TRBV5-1	CASSHGGENYGYTF
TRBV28	CASSWGPSSETYEQYF
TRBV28	CASSPYWAGRDTEAFF
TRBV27	CASSLRYYNEQFF
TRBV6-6	CASSYRGSTEAFF
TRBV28	CASSSTPLSDTQYF
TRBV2	CASSGERNQPQHF
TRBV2	CASLPWRGMNTEAFF
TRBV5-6	CASSWGLAGTTQETQYF
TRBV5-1	CASSLGWRELADYEQYF